This TCR beta chain is from a study of T cell repertoires in cytomegalovirus infection. A word on this clonotype: The antigen remains undetermined.

The CDR3 length is 14 residues. Trimming pared 5 bases from V and 5 bases from J, leaving 13 bases between. Germline CDR1 reads MDHEN; CDR2 reads SYDVKM. Each CDR3 protein is one row after TCRdb ran MiXCR on the reads. The table lists fewer than 900,000 distinct CDR3 sequences, roughly 28% of them singletons. The sequenced sample was cultured CD8+ T cells from PBMCs, obtained from culture after CMV antigen stimulation. The TCR comes from a human donor in good health (CMV status not recorded). Some clones in this sample may be carry-over from other donors' samples. The chain uses TRBV28 and TRBJ2-1; no clear D gene. The CDR3 loop reads CASSLEGPHNEQFF. The CDR3 DNA is TGTGCCAGCAGTCTTGAAGGACCCCACAATGAGCAGTTCTTC.